The T cell receptor (beta chain) described here comes from a study of blood T cells in healthy people across ages. Sample-barcoded 5' priming and a J-beta primer mix drove a second PCR of roughly 6 to 12 cycles. MiXCR was run by TCRdb on the 5' RACE reads, yielding one entry per CDR3 protein. Of about 1.8 million distinct CDR3 sequences listed, roughly 49% are singletons. Study-level results: It was held that the diversity estimates obtained from one million T cells were underestimates.

The length of the CDR3 is 18 residues. The germline V gene has CDR1 SEHNR and CDR2 FQNEAQ (reference sequence). V gave up 8 bases and J gave up 0 bases, with 26 bases separating them. About this clonotype: Its target is not known.

The chain uses TRBV7-9 and TRBJ2-7; D may be TRBD2 (5 bases). The sequenced material came from blood. This clonotype was sampled from a woman between 40 and 50 years old in good health. CDR3 bases: TGTGCCAGCCCCCCCGATGTTGACGGCGAAACTAGCTCCTACGAGCAGTACTTC. Residues: CASPPDVDGETSSYEQYF. The full variable domain, completed using reference TRBV7-9 and TRBJ2-7, is DTGVSQNPRHKITKRGQNVTFRCDPISEHNRLYWYRQTLGQGPEFLTYFQNEAQLEKSRLLSDRFSAERPKGSFSTLEIQRTEQGDSAMYLCASPPDVDGETSSYEQYFGPGTRLTVT.